This entry features one T cell receptor (beta chain) sequence. V lost 3 bases, J lost 8 bases, and 3 bases stayed unmatched. Germline V gives CDR1 SGHRS, CDR2 YFSETQ. CDR3 length equals 12 residues. The sample originates from a study of cytomegalovirus exposure and HLA in healthy donors. 13 Jbeta primers and 60 Vbeta primers were used for the PCR. Using immunoSEQ multiplex PCR, the repertoire was profiled, and TCRdb retains in-frame clones only, with some absent. This table has 210,000 or so clones, roughly 84% appearing once. The rearrangement joins TRBV5-1 to TRBJ1-2; 8 bases are shared with TRBD1. This TCR came from a girl aged 5-17 years in good health and CMV-seronegative. The sequenced sample consisted of PBMCs. CDR3 loop: CASSSQGVGYTF. The CDR3 bases are TGCGCCAGCAGCTCACAGGGGGTGGGCTACACCTTC.